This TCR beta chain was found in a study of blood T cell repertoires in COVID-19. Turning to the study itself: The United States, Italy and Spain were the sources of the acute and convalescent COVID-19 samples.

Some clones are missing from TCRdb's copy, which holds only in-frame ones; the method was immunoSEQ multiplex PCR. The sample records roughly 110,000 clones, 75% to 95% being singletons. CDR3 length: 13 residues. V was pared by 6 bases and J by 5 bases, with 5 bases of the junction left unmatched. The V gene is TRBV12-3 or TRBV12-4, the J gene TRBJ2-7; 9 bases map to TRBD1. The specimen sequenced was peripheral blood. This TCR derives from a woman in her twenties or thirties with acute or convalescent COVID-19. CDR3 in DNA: TGTGCCAGCAGGTCCGGACAGGGGAACGAGCAGTACTTC. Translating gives CASRSGQGNEQYF.